The T cell receptor beta chain under discussion was sequenced for a study of vaccination and CD4 T cells after COVID-19. In the study overall: Once diagnosed, patients had post-COVID samples drawn a median roughly 97 days later (range 35 to 161).

Treatment specified: approximately nine-day PBMC culture with coronavirus spike peptide pools or control peptides (ViraFEST assay). Pre-COVID-19 pandemic sampling (2011-2018) yielded the unexposed donor's CD4+ T cells. Peptide-pool expansion of antigen-specific T cells preceded TCR sequencing in ViraFEST. The authors cultured two million PBMCs per well with 9 to 10 IU/ml IL-2 and approximately 9 ug/ml peptide pools. The CDR3 totals 14 residues. Germline V gives CDR1 DFQATT, CDR2 SNEGSKA (reference sequence). With 3 bases removed from V and 2 bases from J, the gap between germline ends came to 14 bases. Oncomine TCR Beta short-read sequencing was applied to DNA from cultured CD4+ T cells. TCRdb re-called the PCR reads with MiXCR, one entry per CDR3 protein. Here the sample spans about 4,000 distinct CDR3 sequences, about 39% being singletons. The table lists this clonotype with a few counts. No antigen is known for it.

Sequenced input: CD4+ T cells from blood, cultured in vitro. The origin of this receptor is a human donor in good health. The rearrangement links TRBV20-1 to TRBJ2-7, with a weak D call TRBD1 (6 bases). The CDR3 nucleotides are TGCAGTGCTAGTATCGCGCAGGGGACCTACGAGCAGTACTTC. This sequence encodes CSASIAQGTYEQYF.